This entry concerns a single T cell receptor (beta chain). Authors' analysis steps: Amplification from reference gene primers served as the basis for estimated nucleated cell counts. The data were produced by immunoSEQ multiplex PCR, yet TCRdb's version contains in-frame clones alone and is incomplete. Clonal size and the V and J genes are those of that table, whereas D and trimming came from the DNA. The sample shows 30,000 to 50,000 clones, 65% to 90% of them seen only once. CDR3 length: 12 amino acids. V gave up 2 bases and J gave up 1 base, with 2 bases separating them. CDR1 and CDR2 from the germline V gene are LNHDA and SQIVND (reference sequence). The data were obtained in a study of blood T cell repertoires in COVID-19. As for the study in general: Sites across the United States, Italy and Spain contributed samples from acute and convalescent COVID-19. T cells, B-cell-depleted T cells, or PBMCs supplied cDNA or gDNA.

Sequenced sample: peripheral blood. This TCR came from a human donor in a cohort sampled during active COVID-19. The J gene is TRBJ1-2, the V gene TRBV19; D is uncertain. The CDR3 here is CASSIRNYGYTF. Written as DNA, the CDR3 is TGTGCCAGTAGTATACGTAACTATGGCTACACCTTC.